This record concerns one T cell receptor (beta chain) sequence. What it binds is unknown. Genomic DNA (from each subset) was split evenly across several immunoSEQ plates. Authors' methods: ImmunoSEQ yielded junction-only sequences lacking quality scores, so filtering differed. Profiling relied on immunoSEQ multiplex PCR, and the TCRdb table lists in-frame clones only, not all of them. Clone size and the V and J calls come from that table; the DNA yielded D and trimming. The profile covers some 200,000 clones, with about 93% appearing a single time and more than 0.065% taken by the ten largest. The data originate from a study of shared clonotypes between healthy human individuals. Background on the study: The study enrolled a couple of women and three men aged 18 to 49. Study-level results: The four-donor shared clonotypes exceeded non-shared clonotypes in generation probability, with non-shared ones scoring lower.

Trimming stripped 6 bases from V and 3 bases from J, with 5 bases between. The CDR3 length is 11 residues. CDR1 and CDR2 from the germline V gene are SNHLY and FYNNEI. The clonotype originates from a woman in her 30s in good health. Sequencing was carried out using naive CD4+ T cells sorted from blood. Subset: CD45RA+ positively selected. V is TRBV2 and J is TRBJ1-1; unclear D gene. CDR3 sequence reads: CASRYHTEAFF. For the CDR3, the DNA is TGTGCCAGCAGATATCACACTGAAGCTTTCTTT.